Here is one TCR beta chain with its context. The sample is drawn from a study of blood T cell repertoires in COVID-19. Study overall: Sources were T cells, B-cell-depleted T cells, or PBMCs; the material itself was cDNA or gDNA.

Unmatched junction bases numbered 13, after V lost 1 base and J lost 2 bases. CDR1 and CDR2 (germline): LNHDA, SQIVND (reference sequence). The CDR3 extends over 21 amino acids. Method: immunoSEQ multiplex PCR; TCRdb's copy keeps in-frame clones and lacks some. The sample consists of roughly 100,000 clones, approximately 72% of them appearing once. The source is a woman aged 70-85 years with acute or convalescent COVID-19. The sample taken for sequencing was peripheral blood. The rearrangement uses TRBV19 and TRBJ2-6, with 11 bases matching TRBD1. CDR3 region: CASSIGWRGTGGSAGANVLTF. CDR3 nucleotides: TGTGCCAGTAGTATAGGATGGAGAGGGACAGGGGGTTCAGCTGGGGCCAACGTCCTGACTTTC.